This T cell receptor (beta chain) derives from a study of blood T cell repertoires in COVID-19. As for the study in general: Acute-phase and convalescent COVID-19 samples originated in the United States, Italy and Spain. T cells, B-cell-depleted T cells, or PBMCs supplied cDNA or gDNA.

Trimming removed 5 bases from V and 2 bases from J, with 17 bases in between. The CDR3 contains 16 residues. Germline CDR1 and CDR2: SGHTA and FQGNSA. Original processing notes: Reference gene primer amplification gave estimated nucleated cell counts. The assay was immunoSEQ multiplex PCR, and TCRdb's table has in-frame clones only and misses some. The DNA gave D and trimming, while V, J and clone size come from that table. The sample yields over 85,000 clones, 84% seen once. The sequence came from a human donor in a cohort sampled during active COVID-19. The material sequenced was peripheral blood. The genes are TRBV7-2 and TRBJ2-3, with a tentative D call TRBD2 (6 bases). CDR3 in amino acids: CASSPRWGTVTDTQYF. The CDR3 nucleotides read TGTGCCAGCAGCCCCCGTTGGGGGACTGTCACAGATACGCAGTATTTT. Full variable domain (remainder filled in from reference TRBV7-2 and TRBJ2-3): GAGVSQSPSNKVTEKGKDVELRCDPISGHTALYWYRQSLGQGLEFLIYFQGNSAPDKSGLPSDRFSAERTGGSVSTLTIQRTQQEDSAVYLCASSPRWGTVTDTQYFGPGTRLTVL.